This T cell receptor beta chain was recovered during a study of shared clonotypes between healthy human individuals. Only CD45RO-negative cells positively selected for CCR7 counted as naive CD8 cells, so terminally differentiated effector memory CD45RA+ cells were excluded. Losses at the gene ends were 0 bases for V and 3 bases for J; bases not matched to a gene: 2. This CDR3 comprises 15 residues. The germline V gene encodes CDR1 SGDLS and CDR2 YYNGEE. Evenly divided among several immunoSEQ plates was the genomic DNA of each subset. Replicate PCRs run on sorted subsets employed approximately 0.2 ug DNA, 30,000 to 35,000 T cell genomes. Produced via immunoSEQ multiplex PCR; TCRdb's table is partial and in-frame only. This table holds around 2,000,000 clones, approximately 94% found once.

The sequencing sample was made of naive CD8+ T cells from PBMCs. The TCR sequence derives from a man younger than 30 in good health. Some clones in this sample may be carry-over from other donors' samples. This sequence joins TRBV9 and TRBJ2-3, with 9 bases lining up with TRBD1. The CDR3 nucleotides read TGTGCCAGCAGCGTAGAGGACAGGGGAACAGATACGCAGTATTTT. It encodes CASSVEDRGTDTQYF.